Listed here are 22 T cell receptor beta chains from one sample, sequenced in a study of shared clonotypes between healthy human individuals. Clones were sequenced by immunoSEQ multiplex PCR, and TCRdb holds only the in-frame ones, with some missing. The table records 2 million to 2.5 million clones, approximately 93% of them present only once. The sample consisted of naive CD4+ T cells from PBMCs. The sample's subset: CD45RA+ positively selected. The source is a man between 18 and 35 years old in good health. Some clones in this sample may be carry-over from other donors' samples.

The chain is built from TRBV30 and TRBJ1-2; D is unclear. The CDR3 runs 14 residues. Germline V gene lookup returns CDR1 GTSNPN and CDR2 SVGIG (reference sequence). Trimming stripped 1 base from V and 5 bases from J, with 14 bases between. The CDR3 is CAWSADPKRYGYTF. DNA of the CDR3: TGTGCCTGGAGTGCGGATCCCAAGAGGTATGGCTACACCTTC.

The chain joins TRBV27 to TRBJ2-7, with 7 positions matching TRBD2. The CDR3 is made up of 15 amino acids. The trim removed 5 bases at V and 3 bases at J, leaving 10 bases unmatched. The germline V gene encodes CDR1 MNHEY and CDR2 SMNVEV (reference sequence). DNA of the CDR3: TGTGCCAGCAGTGTCCTTTCGGCTAGCGGCTACGAGCAGTACTTC. It specifies CASSVLSASGYEQYF.

The chain carries TRBV6-5 and TRBJ1-3; TRBD1 is a possible D gene (5 bases). Trimming stripped 0 bases from V and 2 bases from J, with 11 bases between. CDR1 MNHEY and CDR2 SVGAGI come from the germline V gene. CDR3 length: 16 residues. The CDR3 sequence: CASSYSAGRPGNTIYF. CDR3 nucleotides: TGTGCCAGCAGTTACTCCGCGGGGCGCCCTGGAAACACCATATATTTT.

CDR3 sequence: CSVEDGAEQFF. The CDR3 nucleotides are TGCAGCGTTGAAGATGGGGCGGAGCAGTTCTTC. V usage is TRBV29-1 and J usage is TRBJ2-1; a weak D match, TRBD1 (5 bases). The V end lost 0 bases, the J end lost 10 bases, and 7 bases lay between the germline ends. CDR3 length: 11 residues. From germline, CDR1 is SQVTM and CDR2 ANQGSEA.

The rearrangement links TRBV5-6 to TRBJ2-7; 10 nucleotides line up with TRBD1. Germline V lookup: CDR1 SGHDT, CDR2 YYEEEE. CDR3 length: 14 residues. V dropped 4 bases and J dropped 5; count of bases not matched to a gene: 6. CDR3 sequence: CASSTGTGADEQYF. The CDR3 DNA sequence: TGTGCCAGCAGCACCGGGACAGGGGCAGACGAGCAGTACTTC.

The chain employs TRBV18 and TRBJ2-6; D is uncertain. This CDR3 spans 15 amino acids. Trimming stripped 3 bases from V and 1 base from J, with 7 bases between. Germline-derived CDR1 and CDR2 are KGHSH and LQKENI. CDR3 amino acids: CASSPPKSGANVLTF. CDR3 sequence (DNA): TGTGCCAGCTCACCCCCCAAATCTGGGGCCAACGTCCTGACTTTC.

This chain links TRBV29-1 with TRBJ2-7, with TRBD1 as a possible D gene (5 bases). There are 14 residues in the CDR3. CDR1 and CDR2 (germline): SQVTM, ANQGSEA. Trimming took off 4 bases at V and 1 base at J, with 14 bases between the two ends. The CDR3 here is CSVGNRYSSYEQYF. Here the CDR3 DNA reads TGCAGCGTTGGAAACAGGTATTCATCCTACGAGCAGTACTTC.

The chain employs TRBV6-6 and TRBJ2-1; 12 nucleotides line up with TRBD2. V trimming: 5 bases; J trimming: 7 bases; junction bases outside the gene matches: 9. The CDR3 contains 16 residues. Germline V gene lookup returns CDR1 MNHNY and CDR2 SVGAGI (reference sequence). The CDR3 loop is CASSQTTSGSSNEQFF. The CDR3 nucleotides read TGTGCCAGCAGTCAAACGACTAGCGGGAGTAGTAATGAGCAGTTCTTC.

Written as DNA, the CDR3 is TGTGCCAGCTCACCACCGGGGCAGGGGGTGGAGACCCAGTACTTC. It yields the protein CASSPPGQGVETQYF. J is TRBJ2-5 and V is TRBV18; TRBD1 matches at 7 bases. The length of the CDR3 is 15 residues. V lost 0 bases and J lost 5; bases outside the gene matches: 6. Germline V gene data show CDR1 as KGHSH and CDR2 as LQKENI.

V is TRBV28 and J is TRBJ2-7; 7 positions agree with TRBD1. This CDR3 spans 14 amino acids. The V segment lost 6 bases and the J segment 1 base; nucleotides outside the gene matches: 6. CDR1 and CDR2 (germline): MDHEN, SYDVKM. The CDR3 region is CASRGQTRSYEQYF. Here the CDR3 DNA reads TGTGCCAGCAGGGGACAGACCCGATCCTACGAGCAGTACTTC.

As concerns this clone: This specimen includes other DNA sequences encoding the same CDR3. This chain connects TRBV5-1 to TRBJ1-5, with 7 bases that match TRBD1. The germline gives CDR1 SGHRS, CDR2 YFSETQ. J gave up 4 bases and V 0 bases, and 4 bases lay outside the gene matches. The CDR3 is 15 residues long. CDR3 sequence reads: CASSLGDRTNQPQHF. CDR3 bases: TGCGCCAGCAGCTTGGGGGACAGAACGAATCAGCCCCAGCATTTT.

The chain recombines TRBV6-4 with TRBJ1-2; 9 bases map to TRBD1. V lost 6 bases, J lost 1 base, and 12 bases stayed unmatched. CDR1 and CDR2 (germline): MRHNA, SNTAGT. This CDR3 contains 17 residues. For the CDR3, the DNA is TGTGCCAGCAGCTACACCGGGACAGGGAGGAATAACTATGGCTACACCTTC. Its translation: CASSYTGTGRNNYGYTF.

The chain links TRBV11-2 to TRBJ2-7, with 9 bases that match TRBD1. The germline CDR1 and CDR2 sequences are SGHAT and FQNNGV. The CDR3 has 14 amino acids. V lost 6 bases and J lost 6; bases outside the gene matches: 9. The DNA for the CDR3 is TGTGCCAGCAGGGTGGGACAGGGACGGGGCGAGCAGTACTTC. Translated: CASRVGQGRGEQYF.

The V and J genes are TRBV28 and TRBJ1-5; D remains unclear. The ends were cut back, 3 bases at V and 5 bases at J, with 20 bases in the middle. CDR3 length: 17 amino acids. CDR1 is MDHEN, CDR2 SYDVKM, per germline. In nucleotides, the CDR3 is TGTGCCAGCAGTTTGGCTGGCAGACTAAACCCCCATCAGCCCCAGCATTTT. As protein: CASSLAGRLNPHQPQHF.

The V call is TRBV28, the J call TRBJ2-6; TRBD1 matches 7 bases. Germline-derived CDR1 and CDR2 are MDHEN and SYDVKM. V dropped 3 bases and J dropped 5; count of bases not matched to a gene: 13. The length of the CDR3 is 18 residues. The CDR3 DNA sequence: TGTGCCAGCAGTTTGGGCGGACAGGCGGGCACTCGGGCCAACGTCCTGACTTTC. Translation gives CASSLGGQAGTRANVLTF.

V and J are TRBV7-2 and TRBJ1-2, with D maybe TRBD1 (6 bases). The CDR3 runs to 13 residues. V was cut by 7 bases and J by 8 bases, with 17 bases left in between. In germline, CDR1 is SGHTA, CDR2 FQGNSA. The CDR3 bases are TGTGCCAGCACAAAAACAGGGCGGATCGGCTACACCTTC. Translating gives CASTKTGRIGYTF.

The rearrangement uses TRBV28 and TRBJ1-5; D is unresolved. This CDR3 region has 16 residues. Germline CDR1 MDHEN, CDR2 SYDVKM. V shed 6 bases and J shed 1 base, with 16 bases lying between them. In nucleotides, the CDR3 is TGTGCCAGCAGCCTAACCACCCCCTTGAGCAATCAGCCCCAGCATTTT. Encoded protein: CASSLTTPLSNQPQHF.

The chain couples TRBV5-4 to TRBJ2-1; D not resolved. The CDR3 is made up of 15 amino acids. Germline CDR1 SGHNT, CDR2 YYREEE (reference sequence). Between the trimmed V and J ends, which lost 2 bases and 0 bases, there was a span of 9 bases. The CDR3 sequence is CASSFEAYSYNEQFF. The CDR3 DNA follows: TGTGCCAGCAGCTTTGAAGCATACTCCTACAATGAGCAGTTCTTC.

This clone was seen a single time. The V and J genes are TRBV4-1 and TRBJ2-2, with D perhaps TRBD2 (5 bases). V gave up 4 bases and J gave up 5 bases, with 20 bases separating them. Germline V gene sequence: CDR1 MGHRA, CDR2 YSYEKL. This CDR3 spans 17 amino acids. The chain's CDR3 is CASSLGGRRKETGELFF. The CDR3 nucleotides read TGCGCCAGCAGCCTAGGAGGTCGTAGGAAAGAAACCGGGGAGCTGTTTTTT.

The chain couples TRBV6-1 to TRBJ1-2; D gene uncertain. Trimming shortened V by 7 bases and J by 4 bases, and 10 bases separated the two germline ends. The CDR3 has 12 residues. Germline CDR1 MNHNS, CDR2 SASEGT. CDR3 DNA: TGTGCCAGCAAGCAGGACCCCTATGGCTACACCTTC. Translated: CASKQDPYGYTF.

The J gene is TRBJ1-3, the V gene TRBV19; D uncertain. Germline V gene lookup returns CDR1 LNHDA and CDR2 SQIVND (reference sequence). Trimming stripped 5 bases from V and 4 bases from J, with 6 bases between. The CDR3 is made up of 12 amino acids. The CDR3 sequence: CASSPYGNTIYF. CDR3 DNA sequence: TGTGCCAGTAGTCCCTACGGAAACACCATATATTTT. Filled out from reference TRBV19 and TRBJ1-3, the complete variable domain reads DGGITQSPKYLFRKEGQNVTLSCEQNLNHDAMYWYRQDPGQGLRLIYYSQIVNDFQKGDIAEGYSVSREKKESFPLTVTSAQKNPTAFYLCASSPYGNTIYFGEGSWLTVV.

The chain couples TRBV19 to TRBJ2-7; D is unresolved. With 1 base removed from V and 4 bases from J, the gap between germline ends came to 14 bases. The CDR3 has 15 residues. Germline-derived CDR1 and CDR2 are LNHDA and SQIVND (reference sequence). Here the CDR3 DNA reads TGTGCCAGTAGTATAGTTGGGGATACCGGGTACGAGCAGTACTTC. This translates into CASSIVGDTGYEQYF.